This T cell receptor beta chain emerged from a study of T cells in Graves' hyperthyroidism and ophthalmopathy. Study context: Blood from the periphery was taken at initial diagnosis, before any treatment. Whole-study findings and limits: Separating ophthalmopathy from stable hyperthyroidism was achieved by a 13 V-J model. Progression to ophthalmopathy was predicted a median of approximately 6.4 months early.

Unmatched junction bases numbered 8, after V lost 2 bases and J lost 7 bases. CDR1 is SGHVS and CDR2 is FNYEAQ in the germline V gene. This CDR3 is 15 amino acids long. This clonotype showed up many times. The antigen is unknown. Amplification yielded TCR beta CDR3 regions, with RNA transcripts as the source. With the HTBI primer set, the TCR CDR3 went through a first round of RT-PCR. TCRdb re-called the multiplex PCR reads through MiXCR, storing one row per CDR3 protein. The sample holds about half a million distinct CDR3 sequences, around 22% seen once. This receptor was identified in a woman aged 25-40 years with Graves' ophthalmopathy. The sequenced sample was blood. The V and J genes are TRBV7-6 and TRBJ1-2, with TRBD1 matching 9 bases. CDR3: CASSLTGGASTGYTF. CDR3 bases: TGTGCCAGCAGCTTAACAGGGGGCGCTTCGACTGGCTACACCTTC.